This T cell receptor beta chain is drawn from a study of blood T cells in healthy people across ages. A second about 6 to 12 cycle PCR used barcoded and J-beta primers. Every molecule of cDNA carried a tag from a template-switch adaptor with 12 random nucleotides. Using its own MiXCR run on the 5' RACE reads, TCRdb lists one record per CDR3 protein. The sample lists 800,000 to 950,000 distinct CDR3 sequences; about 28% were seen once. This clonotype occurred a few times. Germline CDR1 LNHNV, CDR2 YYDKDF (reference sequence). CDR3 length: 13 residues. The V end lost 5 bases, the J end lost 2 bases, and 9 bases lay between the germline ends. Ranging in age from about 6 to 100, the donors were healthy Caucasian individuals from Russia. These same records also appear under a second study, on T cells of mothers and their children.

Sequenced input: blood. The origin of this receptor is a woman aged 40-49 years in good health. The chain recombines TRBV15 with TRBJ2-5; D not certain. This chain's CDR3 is CATSVLHQETQYF. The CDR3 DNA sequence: TGTGCCACCAGCGTGCTACATCAAGAGACCCAGTACTTC.